This TCR beta chain emerged from a study of cytomegalovirus exposure and HLA in healthy donors (dated by TCRdb to the late 2010s). Turning to the overall study: According to an earlier analysis of 550 to 750 of the donors, 150 million to 200 million T cells yielded 100 million or so unique TCR beta sequences and approximately 280 Gb of sequence data. An early release covering roughly 580 HLA-typed donors comprised 300 to 350 gigabases of sequencing data and some 79 million unique TCR sequences. Of the roughly 400 genotyped donors, over 65% fell in the genetic ancestry cluster associated with self-reported Caucasian donors. The study was designed to test whether signatures of past pathogen exposure could be identified by cataloging public T cell receptors. The T cell repertoires of about 700 subjects were profiled by immunosequencing and related to cytomegalovirus serostatus. Besides the first cohort of approximately 670 subjects, a separate validation cohort made up of 120 different subjects was used. The study combined high-throughput TCR immunosequencing, statistical association of individual TCRs with disease status, and machine learning to predict cytomegalovirus infection status. To study patterns of TCR occurrence, a later analysis re-analyzed previously published TCR beta repertoires from hundreds of donors and added high-resolution HLA genotyping. Rather than drawing on any new phenotypic data, the later analysis identified candidate immune exposures from TCR beta sequences and the way those sequences occurred across donors. An earlier analysis of 587 of the donors used high-throughput TCR beta sequencing to judge whether each TCR beta V gene segment behaved as functional or pseudogenic. Donor age, sex, ethnicity and CMV serostatus were compiled alongside the repertoire data. A later genetic analysis took genome-wide SNP genotypes for about 55% of the roughly 670 donors and used that subset as a discovery cohort. Every discovery cohort repertoire had been produced on one sequencing platform. Class I and class II HLA loci were covered by the typing at four-digit resolution. The number of typed donors differed by locus: about 629-630 for A, B, C, DRB1 and DQB1; 522 for DQA1; fewer than 610 for DPA1; and 450 to 480 for DPB1. About 5 DR-DQ haplotypes were handled as single units for association and clustering, since linkage in the cohort was strong. Among 300 to 500 genotyped donors of the cohort, an average of around 250,000 unique TCR beta nucleotide sequences was sequenced per donor, of which about 18% were non-productive. The study at large found these results: Because counts were too low, roughly 16 rarely observed V segments, including chromosome 9 orphons, were left out of the earlier analysis of 587 of the donors. A later analysis found that HLA-associated TCR beta chains were more clonally expanded and had lower generation probabilities than equally common non-associated chains. The presence/absence analyses assumed that sequencing depth was roughly uniform across donors, and that assumption may not be true. In vitro tests confirmed that three of the cytomegalovirus-associated TCR beta chains recognize cytomegalovirus antigens. Because some donors lacked HLA typing at each locus, the association tests relied only on the typed subset. In both the original and validation cohorts, the classifier was reported to diagnose cytomegalovirus status with high specificity and sensitivity. Assigning TCR associations to individual alleles was difficult when HLA alleles, especially DR and DQ, strongly co-occurred. The sequencing pipeline was judged likely to have produced a cluster of highly shared sequence variants as a technical artifact. Some IMGT-functional V segments, including TRBV6-2 and TRBV6-3, could not be distinguished by the 87-base-pair reads and were therefore excluded. Broadly in line with IMGT annotations, most TCR beta V segments showed up in productive rearrangements about 87% or about 30% of the time in an earlier analysis of 587 of the donors. A later analysis reported that several top co-occurrence clusters appeared linked to parvovirus B19, influenza, CMV and Epstein-Barr virus. According to a later analysis, most CMV-associated TCR beta chains appeared to be HLA-restricted, and the HLA associations seemed to be driven largely by CMV exposure. The study gave a list of over 150 TCR beta chains associated with cytomegalovirus. It was suggested by the authors that the approach could potentially be generalized to other disease states and immunological phenotypes. A further reported finding was that TCR beta sequences accurately predicted the HLA-A and HLA-B alleles for most subjects in the first cohort. In a later analysis, around 15,000 TCR beta sequences were associated with specific HLA alleles at a false discovery rate of 0.05. According to a later genetic analysis, donors in an Asian-associated ancestry cluster had fewer N-insertions in productive TCRs than the roughly 700-donor mean. Immune exposure information for the cohort was limited to CMV serostatus. Across donors, most TCR sequences were observed very rarely, whereas some public TCRs were present in many individuals. A later genetic analysis associated a missense DCLRE1C variant with V-gene and J-gene trimming of TCR beta chains, and an independent cohort replicated the association. This cohort had only TCR beta chains sequenced, and the lack of alpha or paired-chain data limited which features could be detected. Linkage disequilibrium might explain the correlated functional status among segregating V segments, but an unknown experimental factor could not be ruled out. In a later analysis, TCR association rates were found to vary across HLA loci, with the most associated TCRs seen for DRB1 alleles and the fewest for HLA-C alleles.

Libraries were made using the immunoSEQ multiplex PCR assay. For the multiplex PCR, a mixture combining 60 forward primers for TCR Vbeta segments and 13 reverse primers for TCR Jbeta segments was used. Amplification of the CDR3 region of rearranged TCR beta genes was performed with a multiplex PCR assay on genomic DNA. Amplified TCR beta libraries were sequenced as 87-base-pair reads on the Illumina HiSeq System. The source study handled its data this way. A later analysis tallied about 77 million unique TCR beta chains across the 700 or so repertoires, and approximately 9.9 million of those chains were shared by two or more donors. Raw reads were error-corrected and collapsed into unique sequences with a nearest-neighbor algorithm that merged closely related sequences to remove PCR and sequencing errors. CDR3 sequences were aligned to IMGT reference sequences to assign V, D and J gene segments. For a sequence to be retained, at least a six-nucleotide match to both a V gene segment and a J gene segment was required. A rearrangement counted as productive if the CDR3 had no stop codons and remained in frame with V and J, and every other rearrangement counted as non-productive. Following IMGT convention, CDR3 was defined as the stretch from the second conserved V-encoded cysteine to the conserved J-encoded phenylalanine. Sequences without an unambiguous match to a single V gene segment were excluded from the earlier analysis of 450 to 650 of the donors. An earlier analysis of over 450 of the donors classified V segments as functional when productive rearrangements were above 56.7% and as segregating when the standard deviation between donors was above 5%. A statistical classification framework was developed to diagnose cytomegalovirus status using the catalog of TCR beta chain sequences. In a later analysis, TCR nucleotide sequences were compared against IMGT/GENE-DB human TR gene sequences so that V and J genes could be assigned. The TCRdist pipeline was used in a later analysis to assign CDR3 sequences and most-parsimonious VDJ recombination scenarios. In a later analysis, every TCR beta chain was defined by the combination of its CDR3 amino acid sequence and its V-gene family, and reads without a unique V-gene family were dropped. A later analysis removed 592 highly shared, low-generation-probability nucleotide sequences to deal with suspected cross-contamination and a sequencing artifact. In a later analysis, a clonal expansion index for each public chain was calculated from normalized within-repertoire ranks of inferred template counts. In a later analysis, generation probabilities were computed using a VDJ recombination model fitted to out-of-frame rearrangements, and the results were checked against IGoR. In a later analysis, hypergeometric tests were used to score TCR-TCR, TCR-HLA and TCR-CMV co-occurrence, with a repertoire-size bias correction applied to TCR pairs. In a later analysis, false discovery rates were estimated by permuting HLA or CMV assignments 20 times. In a later analysis, co-occurring TCRs were grouped using DBSCAN, with TCRdist sequence similarity added in when clustering inside HLA-allele-positive subsets. Co-occurrence clustering excluded repertoires with fewer than 30,000 or more than 120,000 public chains, plus five with anomalous nucleotide sharing. TCRdb took over this immuneACCESS table, retaining in-frame rearrangements with V and J assigned. Such tables are incomplete; in checked studies, under half of the missing clones stem from an unresolved V gene, and the remainder is unexplained. That table is the source of V, J and clone size, and D and trimming were worked out from the DNA. Counted in this sample were 90,000 to 140,000 clones; 60% to 85% of them appeared once. Together, the top ten hold around 5.3% of the sample.

Based on the germline V gene (reference sequence), the CDR1 and CDR2 sequences are SGHNT and YYREEE. Clipping removes 0 bases from V and 3 bases from J, with 2 as the unmatched junction base count. The CDR3, from cysteine to phenylalanine, totals 15 residues. Only CDR3 DNA remains: 45 bases, in frame from the first base. The cohort consisted of 600 to 750 healthy bone marrow donors. All cohort members were sampled while nominally healthy, although unrecorded immune exposures were likely present. The donor tested CMV seronegative, placing the donor among the 350 to 400 seronegative members of the cohort. Every donor gave a peripheral blood sample, and the peripheral blood mononuclear cells from that sample were used for TCR beta sequencing. Genomic DNA was extracted from the blood cell samples with the Qiagen DNeasy Blood Extraction Kit. As concerns this clone: Its antigen has not been determined. No qualities accompany the bases; no much larger clone lies one base away.

The sequence came from a male donor in good health and CMV-seronegative. In this chain, TRBV5-4 is recombined with TRBJ2-1, and 8 junctional nucleotides match TRBD2. The sample comprised PBMCs. The CDR3 protein sequence reads: CASSLGLALYNEQFF. The DNA sequence is TGTGCCAGCAGCTTGGGACTAGCGCTCTACAATGAGCAGTTCTTC.